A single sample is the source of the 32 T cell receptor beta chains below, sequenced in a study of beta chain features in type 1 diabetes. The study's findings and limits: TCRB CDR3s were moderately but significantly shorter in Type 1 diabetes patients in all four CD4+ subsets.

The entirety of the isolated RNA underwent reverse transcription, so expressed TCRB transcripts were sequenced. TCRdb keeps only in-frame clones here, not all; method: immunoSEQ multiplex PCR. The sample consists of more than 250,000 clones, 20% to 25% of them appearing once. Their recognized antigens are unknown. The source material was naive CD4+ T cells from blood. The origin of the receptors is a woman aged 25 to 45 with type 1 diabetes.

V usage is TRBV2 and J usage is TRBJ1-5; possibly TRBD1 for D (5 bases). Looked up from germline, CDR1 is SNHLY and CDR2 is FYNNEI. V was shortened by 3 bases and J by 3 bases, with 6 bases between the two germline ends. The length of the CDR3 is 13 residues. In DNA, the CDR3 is TGTGCCAGCAGTGACAGGGACAATCAGCCCCAGCATTTT. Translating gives CASSDRDNQPQHF.

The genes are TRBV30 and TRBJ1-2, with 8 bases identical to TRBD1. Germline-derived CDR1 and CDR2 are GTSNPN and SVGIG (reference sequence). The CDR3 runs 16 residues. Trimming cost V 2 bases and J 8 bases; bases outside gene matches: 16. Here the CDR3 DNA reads TGTGCCTGGAGTACCTACCGGACAGGGTCGAGATTCGGCTACACCTTC. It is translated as CAWSTYRTGSRFGYTF.

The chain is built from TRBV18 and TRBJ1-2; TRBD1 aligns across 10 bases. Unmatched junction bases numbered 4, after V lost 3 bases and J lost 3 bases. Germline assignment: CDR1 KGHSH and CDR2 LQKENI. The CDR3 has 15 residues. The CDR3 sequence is CASSPRTGGDYGYTF. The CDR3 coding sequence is TGTGCCAGCTCACCTCGGACAGGGGGAGACTATGGCTACACCTTC.

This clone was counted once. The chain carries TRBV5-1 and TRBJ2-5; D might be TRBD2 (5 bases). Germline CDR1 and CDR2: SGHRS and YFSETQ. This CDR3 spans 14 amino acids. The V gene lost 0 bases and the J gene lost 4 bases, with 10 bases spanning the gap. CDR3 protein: CASSLVGAGETQYF. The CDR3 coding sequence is TGCGCCAGCAGCTTGGTTGGCGCGGGAGAGACCCAGTACTTC.

The CDR3 nucleotides read TGTGCCAGCTATTACGACAGGGAAGAGACCCAGTACTTC. Residues: CASYYDREETQYF. The chain employs TRBV18 and TRBJ2-5; 7 bases line up with TRBD1. The germline V gene has CDR1 KGHSH and CDR2 LQKENI. With 7 bases clipped from V and 3 bases from J, the junction kept 5 bases outside the gene matches. CDR3 size: 13 residues. Using reference TRBV18 and TRBJ2-5 for the parts outside the CDR3, the full variable domain is NAGVMQNPRHLVRRRGQEARLRCSPMKGHSHVYWYRQLPEEGLKFMVYLQKENIIDESGMPKERFSAEFPKEGPSILRIQQVVRGDSAAYFCASYYDREETQYFGPGTRLLVL.

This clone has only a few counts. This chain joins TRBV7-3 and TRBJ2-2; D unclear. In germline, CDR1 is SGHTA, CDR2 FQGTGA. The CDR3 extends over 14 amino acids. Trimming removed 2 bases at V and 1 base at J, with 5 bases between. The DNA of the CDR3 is TGTGCCAGCAGCTTAGTTCGGAACACCGGGGAGCTGTTTTTT. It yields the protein CASSLVRNTGELFF.

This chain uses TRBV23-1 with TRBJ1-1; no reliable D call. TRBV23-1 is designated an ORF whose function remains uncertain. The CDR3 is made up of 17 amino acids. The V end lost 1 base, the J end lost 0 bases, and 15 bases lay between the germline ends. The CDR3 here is CASSQLAETRMNTEAFF. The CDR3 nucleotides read TGCGCCAGCAGTCAATTAGCCGAAACACGGATGAACACTGAAGCTTTCTTT.

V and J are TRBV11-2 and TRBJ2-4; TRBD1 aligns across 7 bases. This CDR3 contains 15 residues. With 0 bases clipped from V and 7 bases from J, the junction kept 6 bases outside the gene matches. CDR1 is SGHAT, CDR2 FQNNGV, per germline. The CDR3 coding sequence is TGTGCCAGCAGCTTAGAGCCGACAGGGAACAACATTCAGTACTTC. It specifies CASSLEPTGNNIQYF.

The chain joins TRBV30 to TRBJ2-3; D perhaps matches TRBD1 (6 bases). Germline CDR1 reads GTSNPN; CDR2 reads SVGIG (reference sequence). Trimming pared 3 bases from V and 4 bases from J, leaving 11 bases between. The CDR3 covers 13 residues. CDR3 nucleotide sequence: TGTGCCTGGAGCCGACCAGGGGCAGATACGCAGTATTTT. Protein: CAWSRPGADTQYF.

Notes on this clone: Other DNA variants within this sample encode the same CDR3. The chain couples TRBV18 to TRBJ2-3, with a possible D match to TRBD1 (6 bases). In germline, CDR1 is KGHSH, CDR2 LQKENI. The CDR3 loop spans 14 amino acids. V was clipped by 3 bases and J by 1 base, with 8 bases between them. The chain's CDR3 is CASSPPGGTDTQYF. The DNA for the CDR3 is TGTGCCAGCTCACCCCCAGGGGGCACAGATACGCAGTATTTT.

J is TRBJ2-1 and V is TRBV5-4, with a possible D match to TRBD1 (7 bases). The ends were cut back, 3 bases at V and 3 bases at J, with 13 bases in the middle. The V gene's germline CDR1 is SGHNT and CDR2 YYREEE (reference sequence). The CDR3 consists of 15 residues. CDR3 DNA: TGTGCCAGCAGCTCCCAGGGGGGTGGCTACAATGAGCAGTTCTTC. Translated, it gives CASSSQGGGYNEQFF. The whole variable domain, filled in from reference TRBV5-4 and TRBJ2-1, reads ETGVTQSPTHLIKTRGQQVTLRCSSQSGHNTVSWYQQALGQGPQFIFQYYREEENGRGNFPPRFSGLQFPNYSSELNVNALELDDSALYLCASSSQGGGYNEQFFGPGTRLTVL.

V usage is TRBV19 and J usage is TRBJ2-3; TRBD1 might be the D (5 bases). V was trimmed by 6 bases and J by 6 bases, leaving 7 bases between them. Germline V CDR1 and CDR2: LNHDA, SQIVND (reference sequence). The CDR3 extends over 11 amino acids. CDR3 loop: CASRSGDTQYF. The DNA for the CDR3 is TGTGCCAGTAGATCAGGGGATACGCAGTATTTT.

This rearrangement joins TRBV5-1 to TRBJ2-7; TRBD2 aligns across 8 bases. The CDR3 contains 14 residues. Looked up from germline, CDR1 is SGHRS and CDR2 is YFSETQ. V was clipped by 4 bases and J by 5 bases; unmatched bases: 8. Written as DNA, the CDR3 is TGCGCCAGCAGCGGCGGGGGGTATGAGAACGAGCAGTACTTC. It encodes CASSGGGYENEQYF.

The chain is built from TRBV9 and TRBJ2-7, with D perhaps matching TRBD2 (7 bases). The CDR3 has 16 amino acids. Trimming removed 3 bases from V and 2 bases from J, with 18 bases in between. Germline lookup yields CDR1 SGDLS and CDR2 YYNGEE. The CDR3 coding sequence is TGTGCCAGCAGCGAGGGGGGGGCAGTGGACACCTACGAGCAGTACTTC. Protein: CASSEGGAVDTYEQYF. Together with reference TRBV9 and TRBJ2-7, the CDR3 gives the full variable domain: DSGVTQTPKHLITATGQRVTLRCSPRSGDLSVYWYQQSLDQGLQFLIQYYNGEERAKGNILERFSAQQFPDLHSELNLSSLELGDSALYFCASSEGGAVDTYEQYFGPGTRLTVT.

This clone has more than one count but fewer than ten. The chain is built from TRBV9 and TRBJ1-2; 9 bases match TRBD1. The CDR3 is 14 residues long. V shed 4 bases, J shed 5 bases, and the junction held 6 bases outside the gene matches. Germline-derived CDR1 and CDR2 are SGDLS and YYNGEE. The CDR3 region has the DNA TGTGCCAGCAGCCCGGACGGGACAGGGTATGGCTACACCTTC. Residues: CASSPDGTGYGYTF.

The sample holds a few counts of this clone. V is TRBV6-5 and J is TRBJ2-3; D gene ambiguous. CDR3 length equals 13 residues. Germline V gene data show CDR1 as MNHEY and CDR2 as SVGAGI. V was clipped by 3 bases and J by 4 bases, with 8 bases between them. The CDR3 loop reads CASSYRRSDTQYF. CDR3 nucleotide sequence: TGTGCCAGCAGTTATCGCAGGTCAGATACGCAGTATTTT.

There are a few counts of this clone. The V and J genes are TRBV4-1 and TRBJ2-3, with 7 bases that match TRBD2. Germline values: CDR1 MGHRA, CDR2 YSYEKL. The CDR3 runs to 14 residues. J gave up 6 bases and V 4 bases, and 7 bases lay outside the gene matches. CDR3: CASSPGLDWDTQYF. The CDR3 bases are TGCGCCAGCAGCCCCGGACTAGATTGGGATACGCAGTATTTT.

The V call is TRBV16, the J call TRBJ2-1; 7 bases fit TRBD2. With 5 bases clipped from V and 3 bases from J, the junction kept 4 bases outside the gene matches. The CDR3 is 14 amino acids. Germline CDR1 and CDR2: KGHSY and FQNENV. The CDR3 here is CASSGGGFYNEQFF. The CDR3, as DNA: TGTGCCAGCAGCGGGGGAGGGTTCTACAATGAGCAGTTCTTC. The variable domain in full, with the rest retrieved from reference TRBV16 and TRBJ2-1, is GEEVAQTPKHLVRGEGQKAKLYCAPIKGHSYVFWYQQVLKNEFKFLISFQNENVFDETGMPKERFSAKCLPNSPCSLEIQATKLEDSAVYFCASSGGGFYNEQFFGPGTRLTVL.

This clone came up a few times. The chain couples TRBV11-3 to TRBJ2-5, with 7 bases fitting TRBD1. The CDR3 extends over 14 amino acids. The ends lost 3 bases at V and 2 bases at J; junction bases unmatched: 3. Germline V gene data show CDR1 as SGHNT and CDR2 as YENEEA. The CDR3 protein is CASSFGDSQETQYF. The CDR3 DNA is TGTGCCAGCAGCTTCGGGGACAGTCAAGAGACCCAGTACTTC.

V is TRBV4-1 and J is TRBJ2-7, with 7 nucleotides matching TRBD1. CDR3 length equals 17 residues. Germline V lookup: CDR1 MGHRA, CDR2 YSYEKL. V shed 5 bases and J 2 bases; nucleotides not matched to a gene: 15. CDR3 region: CASSYAAGQVMPYEQYF. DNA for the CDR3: TGCGCCAGCAGCTACGCGGCTGGACAGGTGATGCCCTACGAGCAGTACTTC.

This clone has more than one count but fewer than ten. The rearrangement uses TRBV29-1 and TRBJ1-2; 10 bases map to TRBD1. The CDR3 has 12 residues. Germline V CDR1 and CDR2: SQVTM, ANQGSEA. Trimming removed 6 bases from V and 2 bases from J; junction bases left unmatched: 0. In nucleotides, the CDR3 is TGCAGCGTGGACAGGGGGAACTATGGCTACACCTTC. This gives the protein CSVDRGNYGYTF.

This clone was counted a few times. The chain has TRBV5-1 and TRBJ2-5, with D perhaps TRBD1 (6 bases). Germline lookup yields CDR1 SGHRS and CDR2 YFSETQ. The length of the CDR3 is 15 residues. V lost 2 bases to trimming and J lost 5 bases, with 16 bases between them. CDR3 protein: CASSFSDPGAETQYF. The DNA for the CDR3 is TGCGCCAGCAGCTTTTCTGATCCAGGGGCGGAGACCCAGTACTTC.

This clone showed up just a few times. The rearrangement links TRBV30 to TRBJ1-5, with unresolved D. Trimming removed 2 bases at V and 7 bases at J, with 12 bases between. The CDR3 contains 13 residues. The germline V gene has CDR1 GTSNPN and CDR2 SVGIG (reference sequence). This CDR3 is CAWSSAGIQPQHF. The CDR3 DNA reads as TGTGCCTGGAGTTCTGCCGGGATCCAGCCCCAGCATTTT.

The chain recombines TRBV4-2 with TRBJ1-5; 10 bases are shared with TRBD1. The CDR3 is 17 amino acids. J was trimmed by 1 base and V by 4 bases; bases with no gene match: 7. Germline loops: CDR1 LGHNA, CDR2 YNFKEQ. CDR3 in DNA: TGTGCCAGCAGCCCAGAGGGACAGGGGAGAAGCAATCAGCCCCAGCATTTT. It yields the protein CASSPEGQGRSNQPQHF.

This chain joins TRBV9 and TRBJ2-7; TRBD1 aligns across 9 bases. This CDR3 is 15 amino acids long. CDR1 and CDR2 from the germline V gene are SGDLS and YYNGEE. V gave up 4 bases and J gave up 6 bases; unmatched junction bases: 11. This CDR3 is CASSPRLGQGSEQYF. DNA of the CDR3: TGTGCCAGCAGCCCGCGCCTAGGACAGGGGTCCGAGCAGTACTTC.

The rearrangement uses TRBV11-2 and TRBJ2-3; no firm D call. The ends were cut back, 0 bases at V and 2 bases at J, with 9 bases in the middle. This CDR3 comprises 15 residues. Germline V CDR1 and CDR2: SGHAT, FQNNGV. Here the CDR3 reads CASSLEAGPTDTQYF. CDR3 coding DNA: TGTGCCAGCAGCTTAGAAGCAGGTCCCACAGATACGCAGTATTTT.

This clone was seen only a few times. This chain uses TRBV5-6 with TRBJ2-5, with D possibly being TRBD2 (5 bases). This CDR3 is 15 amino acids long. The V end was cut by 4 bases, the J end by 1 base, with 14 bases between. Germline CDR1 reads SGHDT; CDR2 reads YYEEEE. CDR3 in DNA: TGTGCCAGCAGCGGAGATGCGGCGGGCCAAGAGACCCAGTACTTC. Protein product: CASSGDAAGQETQYF.

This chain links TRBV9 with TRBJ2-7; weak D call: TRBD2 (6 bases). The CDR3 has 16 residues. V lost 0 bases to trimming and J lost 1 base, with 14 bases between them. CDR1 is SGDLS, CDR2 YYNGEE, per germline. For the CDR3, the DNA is TGTGCCAGCAGCGTAGGGTCCGGGAGCGTGTCCTACGAGCAGTACTTC. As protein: CASSVGSGSVSYEQYF.

The CDR3 DNA reads as TGTGCCAGCAGCTTTAGGAGGGAGAGCACAGATACGCAGTATTTT. Translating it yields CASSFRRESTDTQYF. This chain links TRBV7-2 with TRBJ2-3, with D perhaps matching TRBD2 (6 bases). The CDR3 length is 15 residues. The germline V and J ends were trimmed by 3 bases and 0 bases, with 10 bases remaining between them. From germline, CDR1 is SGHTA and CDR2 FQGNSA.

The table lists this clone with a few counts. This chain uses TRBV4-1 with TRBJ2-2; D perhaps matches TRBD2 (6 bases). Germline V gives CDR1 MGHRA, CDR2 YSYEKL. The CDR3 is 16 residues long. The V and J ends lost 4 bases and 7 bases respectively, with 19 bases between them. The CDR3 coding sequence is TGCGCCAGCAGCCGATGGACTACTACGACCCACGGGGAGCTGTTTTTT. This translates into CASSRWTTTTHGELFF.

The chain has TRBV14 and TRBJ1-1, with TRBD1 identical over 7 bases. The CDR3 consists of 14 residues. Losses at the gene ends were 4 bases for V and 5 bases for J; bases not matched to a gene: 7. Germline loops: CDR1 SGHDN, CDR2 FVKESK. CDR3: CASSPQIRGTEAFF. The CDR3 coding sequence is TGTGCCAGCAGCCCGCAGATCAGGGGGACTGAAGCTTTCTTT. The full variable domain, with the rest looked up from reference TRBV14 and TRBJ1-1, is EAGVTQFPSHSVIEKGQTVTLRCDPISGHDNLYWYRRVMGKEIKFLLHFVKESKQDESGMPNNRFLAERTGGTYSTLKVQPAELEDSGVYFCASSPQIRGTEAFFGQGTRLTVV.

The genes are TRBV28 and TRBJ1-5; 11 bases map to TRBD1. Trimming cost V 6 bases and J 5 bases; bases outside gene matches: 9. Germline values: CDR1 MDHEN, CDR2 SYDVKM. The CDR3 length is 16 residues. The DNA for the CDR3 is TGTGCCAGCAGCAGAGCCGGGACAGGGGGGCATCAGCCCCAGCATTTT. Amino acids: CASSRAGTGGHQPQHF.